Below, 13 T cell receptor beta chains from the same sample are listed, as sequenced in a study of T-cell reconstitution after alpha-beta-depleted transplantation in children. Construction of the TCRbeta library involved unique molecular identifiers. TCRdb used MiXCR to reprocess the PCR reads, holding one entry per CDR3 protein. The sample has just under 350,000 distinct CDR3 sequences, about 17% seen once; the top ten hold just over 40%. The sequenced sample was PBMCs, mostly from graft donor cells, obtained 360 days after TCRalphabeta/CD19-depleted stem cell transplant. Receptor source: a male patient under 10 years old who had a stem cell transplant for acute lymphoblastic leukemia, so the T cells may come from the graft donor.

The V and J genes are TRBV12-3 or TRBV12-4 and TRBJ2-6; D may match TRBD1 or TRBD2 (6 bases each). The germline V and J ends were trimmed by 7 bases and 1 base, with 17 bases remaining between them. This CDR3 region has 17 residues. CDR3 region: CASTPRGRGSGANVLTF. In DNA, the CDR3 is TGTGCCAGCACCCCTCGGGGGCGAGGTTCTGGGGCCAACGTCCTGACTTTC.

The chain uses TRBV6-5 and TRBJ1-5; no clear D. Germline V gene lookup returns CDR1 MNHEY and CDR2 SVGAGI. The CDR3 is 15 amino acids. Trimming removed 0 bases at V and 4 bases at J, with 10 bases between. In nucleotides, the CDR3 is TGTGCCAGCAGTTACTCGATCTACGGAAATCAGCCCCAGCATTTT. Amino acid sequence: CASSYSIYGNQPQHF.

This clonotype was detected only a few times. The chain recombines TRBV11-2 with TRBJ2-4; perhaps TRBD1 as D (6 bases). Germline V gene lookup returns CDR1 SGHAT and CDR2 FQNNGV. CDR3 length: 15 amino acids. With 0 bases removed from V and 9 bases from J, the gap between germline ends came to 15 bases. The CDR3 DNA sequence: TGTGCCAGCAGCTTAGATCGTGTCAGGGGATTCATTCAGTACTTC. Residues: CASSLDRVRGFIQYF.

The chain links TRBV5-1 to TRBJ2-7; D gene uncertain. Trimming left V 0 bases short and J 4 bases short, with 14 bases between. CDR1 and CDR2 (germline): SGHRS, YFSETQ. This CDR3 has 15 amino acids. CDR3 DNA: TGCGCCAGCAGCTTGGGAACCGCGTCCAGGTACGAGCAGTACTTC. Its protein product is CASSLGTASRYEQYF.

This clonotype was observed many times. The V and J genes are TRBV4-2 and TRBJ1-1; unclear D gene. The ends were cut back, 0 bases at V and 4 bases at J, with 12 bases in the middle. Germline V gene lookup returns CDR1 LGHNA and CDR2 YNFKEQ. CDR3 length equals 15 residues. CDR3 region: CASSQDVGRSTEAFF. Written as DNA, the CDR3 is TGTGCCAGCAGCCAAGATGTGGGTCGGAGCACTGAAGCTTTCTTT.

The rearrangement links TRBV5-4 to TRBJ2-5; TRBD2 matches 11 bases. The V gene end was trimmed by 1 base and the J gene end by 1 base; junction bases not matched to a gene: 24. Germline V gene sequence: CDR1 SGHNT, CDR2 YYREEE (reference sequence). CDR3 size: 23 residues. The CDR3 reads CASSLLWGRQDSTSGSPQETQYF. DNA of the CDR3: TGTGCCAGCAGCTTGTTGTGGGGTAGGCAGGACTCTACTAGCGGGAGTCCCCAAGAGACCCAGTACTTC. The full variable domain, its missing parts supplied by reference TRBV5-4 and TRBJ2-5, is ETGVTQSPTHLIKTRGQQVTLRCSSQSGHNTVSWYQQALGQGPQFIFQYYREEENGRGNFPPRFSGLQFPNYSSELNVNALELDDSALYLCASSLLWGRQDSTSGSPQETQYFGPGTRLLVL.

This clonotype was counted only a few times. V usage is TRBV20-1 and J usage is TRBJ1-4, with 7 bases lining up with TRBD1. CDR1 is DFQATT, CDR2 SNEGSKA, per germline (reference sequence). The V and J ends lost 3 bases and 5 bases, in that order; junction bases with no gene match: 9. The CDR3 runs to 15 residues. The CDR3 loop reads CSASFYRGQNEKLFF. The CDR3 bases are TGCAGTGCTAGCTTTTACAGGGGCCAGAATGAAAAACTGTTTTTT.

This clonotype was seen only once. The CDR3, as DNA: TGCAGTGCCGCTAGCGGTCCCCCAGCCCCCCACAATGAGCAGTTCTTC. This codes for CSAASGPPAPHNEQFF. The chain recombines TRBV20-1 with TRBJ2-1; 7 bases line up with TRBD2. Germline CDR1 is DFQATT and CDR2 is SNEGSKA (reference sequence). The ends lost 6 bases at V and 5 bases at J; junction bases unmatched: 16. The CDR3 length is 16 residues.

In its sample, this clonotype was seen many times. CDR3 in amino acids: CASSFLTGQGNTGELFF. The CDR3 nucleotides read TGCGCCAGCAGCTTTTTGACGGGACAGGGGAACACCGGGGAGCTGTTTTTT. The chain employs TRBV5-1 and TRBJ2-2; 9 nucleotides agree with TRBD1. V gave up 2 bases and J gave up 1 base; unmatched junction bases: 6. The CDR3 covers 17 residues. The V gene's germline CDR1 is SGHRS and CDR2 YFSETQ.

This clonotype has only a few counts. This chain uses TRBV4-1 with TRBJ2-7; 11 bases are shared with TRBD1. Germline V gene sequence: CDR1 MGHRA, CDR2 YSYEKL. There are 14 residues in the CDR3. The trim removed 0 bases at V and 6 bases at J, leaving 1 base unmatched. CDR3 region: CASSQEGTGGEQYF. The CDR3 bases are TGCGCCAGCAGCCAAGAAGGGACAGGGGGCGAGCAGTACTTC.

The chain uses TRBV30 and TRBJ2-1, with 10 positions matching TRBD2. The CDR3 runs to 16 residues. V shed 3 bases and J 3 bases; nucleotides not matched to a gene: 8. CDR1 is GTSNPN and CDR2 is SVGIG in the germline V gene (reference sequence). This chain's CDR3 is CAWSLPGTSDYNEQFF. DNA of the CDR3: TGTGCCTGGAGCCTCCCCGGGACTAGCGACTACAATGAGCAGTTCTTC.

This clonotype was observed many times. The chain combines TRBV6-5 with TRBJ2-3; 15 bases fit TRBD2. CDR3 length: 17 residues. V shed 2 bases and J 5 bases; nucleotides not matched to a gene: 5. CDR1 is MNHEY and CDR2 is SVGAGI in the germline V gene. The CDR3 spells CASSYRTSGRGEDTQYF. As DNA, the CDR3 is TGTGCCAGCAGTTACAGGACTAGCGGGAGGGGCGAAGATACGCAGTATTTT.

This clonotype was seen only a few times. This rearrangement joins TRBV12-3 or TRBV12-4 to TRBJ2-7, with 8 bases identical to TRBD2. V trimming: 8 bases; J trimming: 4 bases; junction bases outside the gene matches: 16. This CDR3 spans 16 amino acids. The CDR3 loop is CASSFGGGLENYEQYF. DNA for the CDR3: TGTGCCAGCTCGTTTGGAGGGGGACTAGAGAATTACGAGCAGTACTTC.